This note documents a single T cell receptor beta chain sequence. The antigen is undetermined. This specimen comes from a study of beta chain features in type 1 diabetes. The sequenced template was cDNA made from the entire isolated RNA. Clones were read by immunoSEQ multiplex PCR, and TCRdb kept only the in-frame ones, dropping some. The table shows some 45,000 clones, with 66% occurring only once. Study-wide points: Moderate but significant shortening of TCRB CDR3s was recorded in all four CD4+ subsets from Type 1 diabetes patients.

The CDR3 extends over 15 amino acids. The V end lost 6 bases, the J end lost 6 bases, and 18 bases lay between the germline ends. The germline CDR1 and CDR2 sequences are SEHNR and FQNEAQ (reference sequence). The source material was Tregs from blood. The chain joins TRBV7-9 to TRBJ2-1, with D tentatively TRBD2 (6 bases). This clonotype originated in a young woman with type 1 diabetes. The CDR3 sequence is CASRPAGTVFNEQFF. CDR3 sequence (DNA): TGTGCCAGCAGACCGGCCGGGACTGTCTTCAATGAGCAGTTCTTC.